This T cell receptor (beta chain) originates from a study of blood T cell repertoires in COVID-19. Study-level information: Nucleic acid was either cDNA or gDNA, and it came from T cells, B-cell-depleted T cells, or PBMCs.

Per the original data handling: Reference gene primer amplification yielded estimated nucleated cell counts. Assay used: immunoSEQ multiplex PCR; TCRdb lists only in-frame clones, some missing. V and J calls and clone size come straight from that table; D and trimming were deduced from the DNA. The table includes fewer than 700,000 clones, about 89% detected once. This clone showed up just once. CDR1 is SGHAT, CDR2 FQDESV, per germline (reference sequence). Germline trimming cut 6 bases from V and 8 bases from J; bases unmatched to any gene: 18. The CDR3 totals 16 residues. The genes are TRBV11-1 and TRBJ1-2, with 7 bases that match TRBD1. The sample taken for sequencing was peripheral blood. The TCR was taken from a woman between 45 and 60 years old with COVID-19, enrolled during active disease. This CDR3 is CASSSHPGQSGEGYTF. CDR3 in DNA: TGTGCCAGCAGTTCCCACCCGGGACAGAGTGGCGAAGGCTACACCTTC.